The rows below give T cell receptor beta chains drawn from one sample of a study of T cell responses to AZD1222 COVID-19 vaccine. Assay used: immunoSEQ multiplex PCR; TCRdb lists only in-frame clones, some missing. The sample carries about 130,000 clones, 93% recorded once. This specimen was peripheral blood, taken on day 0 of AZD1222 vaccination. The receptors shown here come from an adult in good health. Each CDR3 is given with its conserved first and last residue. A D gene is named only where the DNA matches it firmly. Some rows have no size entry. The others give once, few or many, or a class for an expanded clone.

size: few; J: TRBJ1-2; V: TRBV5-1; D: .; CDR3: CASRDGATDVGYTF; DNA: TGCGCCAGCAGAGACGGAGCCACAGACGTCGGCTACACCTTC
size: .; J: TRBJ2-1; V: TRBV5-1; D: .; CDR3: CASSPRRGAGNEQFF; DNA: TGCGCCAGCAGCCCCCGTAGGGGGGCGGGCAATGAGCAGTTCTTC
size: .; J: TRBJ2-7; V: TRBV7-2; D: TRBD2; CDR3: CASSLRGGTYEQYF; DNA: TGTGCCAGCAGCTTACGGGGGGGAACCTACGAGCAGTACTTC
size: .; J: TRBJ1-4; V: TRBV7-9; D: .; CDR3: CASSSDVGQGNGKLFF; DNA: TGTGCCAGCAGCTCCGACGTGGGGCAGGGGAATGGAAAACTGTTTTTT
size: .; J: TRBJ2-1; V: TRBV6-6; D: .; CDR3: CASSKRDNLVEQFF; DNA: TGTGCCAGCAGTAAGAGGGACAATCTCGTTGAGCAGTTCTTC
size: .; J: TRBJ2-5; V: TRBV7-2; D: TRBD2; CDR3: CASSLAGEVGTQYF; DNA: TGTGCCAGCAGTTTAGCGGGGGAAGTGGGGACCCAGTACTTC
size: .; J: TRBJ1-3; V: TRBV15; D: TRBD1; CDR3: CATSRDHADRAGNTIYF; DNA: TGTGCTACCAGCAGAGACCACGCCGACAGGGCTGGAAACACCATATATTTT
size: .; J: TRBJ1-4; V: TRBV19; D: .; CDR3: CASSMESATNEKLFF; DNA: TGTGCCAGTAGTATGGAATCTGCAACTAATGAAAAACTGTTTTTT
size: once; J: TRBJ2-5; V: TRBV4-2; D: .; CDR3: CASSQAQETQYF; DNA: TGTGCCAGCAGCCAAGCCCAAGAGACCCAGTACTTC
size: .; J: TRBJ2-5; V: TRBV6-1; D: TRBD2; CDR3: CASSVASGSSQETQYF; DNA: TGTGCCAGCAGTGTCGCTAGCGGGAGTTCACAAGAGACCCAGTACTTC
size: .; J: TRBJ1-5; V: TRBV6-6; D: .; CDR3: CASRAQEEQPQHF; DNA: TGTGCCAGCAGGGCACAGGAAGAGCAGCCCCAGCATTTT
size: .; J: TRBJ2-7; V: TRBV11-2; D: .; CDR3: CASSSTGTVPGEQYF; DNA: TGTGCCAGCAGCTCGACCGGGACGGTCCCGGGCGAGCAGTACTTC
size: .; J: TRBJ1-2; V: TRBV5-6; D: TRBD1; CDR3: CASRGRTGRYGYTF; DNA: TGTGCCAGCAGAGGAAGGACAGGCCGCTATGGCTACACCTTC
size: .; J: TRBJ2-2; V: TRBV24-1; D: .; CDR3: CATSDPNSTGELFF; DNA: TGTGCCACCAGTGATCCTAATTCCACCGGGGAGCTGTTTTTT
size: .; J: TRBJ2-5; V: TRBV5-5; D: .; CDR3: CASSLSQETQYF; DNA: TGTGCCAGCAGCTTGTCCCAAGAGACCCAGTACTTC
size: .; J: TRBJ2-3; V: TRBV19; D: .; CDR3: CASSKWEFDTQYF; DNA: TGTGCCAGTAGTAAATGGGAATTCGATACGCAGTATTTT
size: .; J: TRBJ2-7; V: TRBV7-2; D: .; CDR3: CASSLGQAPFDEQYF; DNA: TGTGCCAGCAGCTTAGGACAGGCGCCTTTCGACGAGCAGTACTTC
size: .; J: TRBJ2-7; V: TRBV10-2; D: .; CDR3: CASSAAPSTRYEQYF; DNA: TGCGCCAGCAGTGCCGCCCCCTCGACTAGGTACGAGCAGTACTTC
size: few; J: TRBJ1-2; V: TRBV7-2; D: TRBD1; CDR3: CASSKDRPYGYTF; DNA: TGTGCCAGCAGCAAGGACAGGCCCTATGGCTACACCTTC
size: .; J: TRBJ1-6; V: TRBV5-6; D: .; CDR3: CASSSLGTGNSPLHF; DNA: TGTGCCAGCAGCTCATTGGGGACCGGTAATTCACCCCTCCACTTT
size: .; J: TRBJ1-2; V: TRBV7-4; D: .; CDR3: CASSLAQGLTYGYTF; DNA: TGTGCCAGCAGCTTAGCCCAGGGACTAACCTATGGCTACACCTTC
size: .; J: TRBJ2-7; V: TRBV5-1; D: .; CDR3: CASSSNPHNVYEQYF; DNA: TGCGCCAGCAGCTCAAACCCACATAACGTCTACGAGCAGTACTTC
size: .; J: TRBJ1-4; V: TRBV6-5; D: TRBD1; CDR3: CASSPGTGYEKLFF; DNA: TGTGCCAGCAGCCCCGGGACAGGGTATGAAAAACTGTTTTTT
size: .; J: TRBJ2-1; V: TRBV27; D: TRBD2; CDR3: CASRLAGGIVEQFF; DNA: TGTGCCAGCAGACTAGCGGGGGGGATTGTTGAGCAGTTCTTC
size: .; J: TRBJ1-3; V: TRBV5-1; D: .; CDR3: CASSLAGFSGNTIYF; DNA: TGCGCCAGCAGCTTGGCAGGGTTCTCTGGAAACACCATATATTTT
size: once; J: TRBJ1-5; V: TRBV2; D: TRBD1; CDR3: CASSPTGRNQPQHF; DNA: TGTGCCAGCAGCCCGACAGGGCGGAATCAGCCCCAGCATTTT
size: .; J: TRBJ2-1; V: TRBV29-1; D: TRBD2; CDR3: CSVDSVLGLASNEQFF; DNA: TGCAGCGTTGATTCCGTTTTGGGACTAGCTTCGAATGAGCAGTTCTTC
size: .; J: TRBJ2-7; V: TRBV6-6; D: .; CDR3: CASSRVLAGPTYEQYF; DNA: TGTGCCAGCAGTCGAGTACTGGCAGGGCCGACCTACGAGCAGTACTTC
size: .; J: TRBJ2-7; V: TRBV6-5; D: .; CDR3: CASSYGQGPYEQYF; DNA: TGTGCCAGCAGTTATGGTCAGGGTCCCTACGAGCAGTACTTC
size: .; J: TRBJ2-2; V: TRBV7-2; D: .; CDR3: CASSLARVDTGELFF; DNA: TGTGCCAGCAGCTTAGCCCGGGTGGACACCGGGGAGCTGTTTTTT
size: .; J: TRBJ1-3; V: TRBV5-1; D: .; CDR3: CASSWEGNGNTIYF; DNA: TGCGCCAGCAGCTGGGAAGGGAACGGAAACACCATATATTTT
size: .; J: TRBJ1-5; V: TRBV19; D: .; CDR3: CASTHREQPQHF; DNA: TGTGCCAGTACCCACAGGGAGCAGCCCCAGCATTTT
size: .; J: TRBJ1-5; V: TRBV5-5; D: TRBD1; CDR3: CASSVWTGGGQPQHF; DNA: TGTGCCAGCAGCGTCTGGACAGGGGGCGGTCAGCCCCAGCATTTT
size: .; J: TRBJ1-6; V: TRBV7-8; D: TRBD1; CDR3: CASSLGQRQGGLDSPLHF; DNA: TGTGCCAGCAGCTTAGGGCAGCGACAGGGTGGGTTGGATTCACCCCTCCACTTT
size: .; J: TRBJ1-2; V: TRBV19; D: .; CDR3: CASSIRRANYGYTF; DNA: TGTGCCAGTAGTATAAGGAGGGCTAACTATGGCTACACCTTC
size: .; J: TRBJ1-2; V: TRBV18; D: .; CDR3: CASFTDGSKGYTF; DNA: TGTGCCAGCTTCACAGACGGCTCCAAAGGCTACACCTTC
size: .; J: TRBJ1-5; V: TRBV27; D: .; CDR3: CASKPVARRNQPQHF; DNA: TGTGCCAGCAAACCCGTTGCTCGCCGCAATCAGCCCCAGCATTTT
size: .; J: TRBJ2-7; V: TRBV5-1; D: .; CDR3: CASSLDGSSYEQYF; DNA: TGCGCCAGCAGCTTGGACGGCAGTTCCTACGAGCAGTACTTC
size: .; J: TRBJ1-1; V: TRBV4-1; D: .; CDR3: CASSQVTDRRAEAFF; DNA: TGCGCCAGCAGCCAAGTAACGGACCGACGCGCTGAAGCTTTCTTT
size: .; J: TRBJ2-7; V: TRBV6-5; D: TRBD1; CDR3: CASSNTGATSEQYF; DNA: TGTGCCAGCAGCAATACAGGGGCAACTTCCGAGCAGTACTTC
size: .; J: TRBJ2-5; V: TRBV5-5; D: .; CDR3: CASSLYVSTGTGSPEETQYF; DNA: TGTGCCAGCAGCTTGTATGTTTCGACAGGGACTGGGTCCCCAGAAGAGACCCAGTACTTC
size: .; J: TRBJ1-2; V: TRBV10-2; D: TRBD1; CDR3: CATLLGQGNYGYTF; DNA: TGCGCCACTCTTCTGGGACAGGGGAACTATGGCTACACCTTC
size: .; J: TRBJ1-2; V: TRBV2; D: .; CDR3: CASSEAMGLYYTF; DNA: TGTGCCAGCAGTGAAGCTATGGGCCTTTACTACACCTTC